The entry below describes one T cell receptor (beta chain). The data were taken from a study of CD8+ T cells in alopecia areata. Extracted from the samples, RNA was reverse transcribed into cDNA to serve as the sequencing template. The data were produced by immunoSEQ multiplex PCR, yet TCRdb's version contains in-frame clones alone and is incomplete. The repertoire holds some 170,000 clones, with approximately 70% as singletons. This receptor was taken from a human donor with alopecia areata. Sequences were derived from CD8+ T cells sorted from blood, sampled at week 0.

This CDR3 is CASSRNARTSVSTDTQYF. The CDR3 nucleotides are TGCGCCAGCAGCCGCAACGCTCGGACTAGCGTTAGCACAGATACGCAGTATTTT. This chain connects TRBV4-1 to TRBJ2-3, with 9 bases matching TRBD2. CDR3 size: 18 residues. CDR1 and CDR2 from the germline V gene are MGHRA and YSYEKL. J lost 0 bases, V lost 4 bases, and 11 bases had no gene match.